The 5 T cell receptor beta chains below all came from one sample that was sequenced in a study of spatial heterogeneity in lung cancer (dated by TCRdb to between 2018 and 2021). The sample's time point label, in plain terms: sample taken at primary tumor resection. The library was obtained by 5' RACE. Sequencing relied on a NextSeq 500. TCRdb reworked the public reads: Q25 trimming with fastp, MiXCR clone assembly, productive beta chains retained. CDR3 protein sequences are deduplicated, and each keeps its most common genes and DNA. This sample has around 87,000 distinct CDR3 sequences in its table, and about an eighth of those were observed once. About 41% of the sample is in the top ten clones. The starting material was PBMCs, obtained at surgery. Source of these receptors: a male donor with early-stage non-small cell lung cancer.

The chain carries TRBV6-1 and TRBJ2-1; D is perhaps TRBD2 (5 bases). V dropped 10 bases and J dropped 6 bases, with 16 bases sitting between them. The CDR3 is 13 residues long. CDR1 and CDR2 from the germline V gene are MNHNS and SASEGT. CDR3 loop: CAIEGYSGNEQFF. Written as DNA, the CDR3 is TGTGCCATTGAGGGCTATTCAGGCAATGAGCAGTTCTTC.

This clonotype occurred a few times. This chain uses TRBV3-1 with TRBJ1-1; 11 bases map to TRBD1. There are 14 residues in the CDR3. V dropped 4 bases and J dropped 7; count of bases not matched to a gene: 5. The germline gives CDR1 LGHDT, CDR2 YNNKEL (reference sequence). The CDR3 DNA follows: TGTGCCAGCAGCCCCCGGGACAGGGGGAATGAAGCTTTCTTT. Translating gives CASSPRDRGNEAFF.

This clonotype was found a few times. The V call is TRBV12-3 or TRBV12-4, the J call TRBJ1-1, with D perhaps matching TRBD1 (5 bases). This CDR3 has 14 residues. The ends were cut back, 3 bases at V and 0 bases at J, with 8 bases in the middle. The CDR3 protein is CASSLGQLNTEAFF. CDR3 nucleotides: TGTGCCAGCAGTTTGGGGCAGCTGAACACTGAAGCTTTCTTT.

With regard to this clonotype: The junction does not match germline at one end; this may be a read error. The chain couples TRBV10-2 to TRBJ1-1; D is ambiguous. Per germline, CDR1 WSHSY and CDR2 SAAADI. This CDR3 has 18 amino acids. The CDR3 loop is CVSSERSGPSGWNTEAFF. CDR3 bases: TGCGTCAGCAGTGAGCGATCCGGGCCCTCCGGTTGGAACACTGAAGCTTTCTTT.

This chain connects TRBV20-1 to TRBJ2-1; D might be TRBD1 (5 bases). From germline, CDR1 is DFQATT and CDR2 SNEGSKA (reference sequence). CDR3 length: 15 residues. With 4 bases removed from V and 0 bases from J, the gap between germline ends came to 13 bases. The CDR3 region has the DNA TGCAGTGCTAACCAGGGCGCCATCTCCTACAATGAGCAGTTCTTC. It specifies CSANQGAISYNEQFF.